The clone carrying this T cell receptor beta chain was counted a few times. No antigen is known for it. The data were taken from a study of beta chain features in type 1 diabetes. Study results and limitations: TCRB CDR3 length was moderately but significantly reduced in all four CD4+ subsets of Type 1 diabetes patients.

What was sequenced were expressed TCRB transcripts, since all of the isolated RNA had been reverse transcribed. The protocol was immunoSEQ multiplex PCR, while the TCRdb copy is restricted to in-frame clones and leaves out a portion. Of around 250,000 clones listed, around 20% are singletons. The CDR3 length is 14 residues. V dropped 2 bases and J dropped 0; count of bases not matched to a gene: 1. The V gene's germline CDR1 is MNHEY and CDR2 SVGAGI. The clonotype comes from a woman aged 40-49 years with type 1 diabetes. The chain links TRBV6-5 to TRBJ2-7, with 7 nucleotides matching TRBD1. Source material: naive CD4+ T cells from blood. The CDR3 DNA reads as TGTGCCAGCAGTTACGGGGACAGCTCCTACGAGCAGTACTTC. Its protein product is CASSYGDSSYEQYF.